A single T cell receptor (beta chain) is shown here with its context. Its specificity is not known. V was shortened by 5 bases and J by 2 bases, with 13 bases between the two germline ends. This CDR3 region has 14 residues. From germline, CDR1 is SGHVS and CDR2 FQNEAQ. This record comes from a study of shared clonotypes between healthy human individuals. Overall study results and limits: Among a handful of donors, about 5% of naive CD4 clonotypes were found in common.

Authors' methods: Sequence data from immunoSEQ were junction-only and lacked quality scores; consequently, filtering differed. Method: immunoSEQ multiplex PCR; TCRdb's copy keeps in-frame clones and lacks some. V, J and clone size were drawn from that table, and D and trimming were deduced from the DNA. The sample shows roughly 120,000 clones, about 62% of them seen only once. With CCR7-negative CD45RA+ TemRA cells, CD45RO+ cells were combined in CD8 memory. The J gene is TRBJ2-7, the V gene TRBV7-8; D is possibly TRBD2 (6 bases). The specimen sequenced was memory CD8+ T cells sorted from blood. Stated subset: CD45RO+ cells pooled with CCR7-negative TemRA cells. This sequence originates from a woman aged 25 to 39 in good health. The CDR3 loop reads CASSPRDWTYEQYF. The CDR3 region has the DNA TGTGCCAGCAGCCCCAGGGACTGGACCTACGAGCAGTACTTC.